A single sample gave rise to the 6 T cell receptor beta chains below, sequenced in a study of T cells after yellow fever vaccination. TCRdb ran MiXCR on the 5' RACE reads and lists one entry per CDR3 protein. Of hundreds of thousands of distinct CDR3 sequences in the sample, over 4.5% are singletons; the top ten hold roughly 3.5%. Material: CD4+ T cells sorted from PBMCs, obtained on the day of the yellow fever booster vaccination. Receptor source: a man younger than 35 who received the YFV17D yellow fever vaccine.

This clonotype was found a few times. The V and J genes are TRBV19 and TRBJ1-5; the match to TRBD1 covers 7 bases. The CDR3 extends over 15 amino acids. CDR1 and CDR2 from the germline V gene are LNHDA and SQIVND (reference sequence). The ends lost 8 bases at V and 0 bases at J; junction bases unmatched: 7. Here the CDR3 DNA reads TGTGCCAGTGGGACAGCGAGATATAGCAATCAGCCCCAGCATTTT. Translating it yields CASGTARYSNQPQHF.

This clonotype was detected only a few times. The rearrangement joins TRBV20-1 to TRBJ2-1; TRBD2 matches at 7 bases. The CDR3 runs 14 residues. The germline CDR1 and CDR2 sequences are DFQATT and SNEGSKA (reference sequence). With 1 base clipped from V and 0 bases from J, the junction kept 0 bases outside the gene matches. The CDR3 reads CSARVAGSYNEQFF. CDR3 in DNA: TGCAGTGCTAGAGTAGCGGGCTCCTACAATGAGCAGTTCTTC.

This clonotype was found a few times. The CDR3 sequence: CASSQERWGNTGELFF. The CDR3 nucleotides read TGTGCCAGCAGCCAAGAACGGTGGGGGAACACCGGGGAGCTGTTTTTT. The chain carries TRBV14 and TRBJ2-2; D is unresolved. This CDR3 spans 16 amino acids. Germline V lookup: CDR1 SGHDN, CDR2 FVKESK. The V end lost 0 bases, the J end lost 1 base, and 9 bases lay between the germline ends.

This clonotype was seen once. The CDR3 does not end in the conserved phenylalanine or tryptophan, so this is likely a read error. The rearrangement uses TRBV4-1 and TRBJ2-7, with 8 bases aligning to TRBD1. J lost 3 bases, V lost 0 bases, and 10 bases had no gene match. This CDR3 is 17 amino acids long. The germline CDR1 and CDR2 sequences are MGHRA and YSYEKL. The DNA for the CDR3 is TGCGCCAGCAGCCAAGACCCCCGGGCAGGGGGCTACTACGAGCAGTACTAC. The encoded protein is CASSQDPRAGGYYEQYY.

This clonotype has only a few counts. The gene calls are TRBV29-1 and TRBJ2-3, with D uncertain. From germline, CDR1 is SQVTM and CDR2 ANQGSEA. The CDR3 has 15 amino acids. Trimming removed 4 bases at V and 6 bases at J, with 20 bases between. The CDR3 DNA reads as TGCAGCGTTGCTTTCGGCGCAGGCCCTAGGGATACGCAGTATTTT. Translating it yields CSVAFGAGPRDTQYF.

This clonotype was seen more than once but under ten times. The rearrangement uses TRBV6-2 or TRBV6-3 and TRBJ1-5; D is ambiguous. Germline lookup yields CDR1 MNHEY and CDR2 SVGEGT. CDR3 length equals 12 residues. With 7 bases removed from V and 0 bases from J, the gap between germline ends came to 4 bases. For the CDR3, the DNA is TGTGCCAGCAAAAGTAGCAATCAGCCCCAGCATTTT. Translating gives CASKSSNQPQHF.